These 14 T cell receptor beta chains share one sample of origin, sequenced in a study of tumor-infiltrating lymphocytes in localized non-small cell lung cancer. Produced via immunoSEQ multiplex PCR; TCRdb's table is partial and in-frame only. The sample holds 13,000 or so clones; 79% are singletons and the top ten take around 13%. The specimen was lung tumor tissue. These receptors came from a human donor with non-small cell lung cancer.

The chain links TRBV7-2 to TRBJ1-1, with 7 bases fitting TRBD1. The ends lost 4 bases at V and 4 bases at J; junction bases unmatched: 3. The CDR3 spans 13 residues. The germline V gene has CDR1 SGHTA and CDR2 FQGNSA. CDR3 amino acids: CASSSYRGTEAFF. In nucleotides, the CDR3 is TGTGCCAGCAGCTCCTACAGGGGCACTGAAGCTTTCTTT.

V usage is TRBV2 and J usage is TRBJ2-6; D possibly corresponds to TRBD2 (5 bases). The V gene's germline CDR1 is SNHLY and CDR2 FYNNEI. The CDR3 runs to 18 residues. Trimming cost V 6 bases and J 0 bases, with 18 bases left between them. The CDR3 DNA sequence: TGTGCCAGCAGGGCCCCCGCAGGAGGTATCTCTGGGGCCAACGTCCTGACTTTC. Its protein product is CASRAPAGGISGANVLTF.

This chain uses TRBV5-1 with TRBJ1-2; D perhaps matches TRBD1 (6 bases). The CDR3 is 13 residues long. V dropped 4 bases and J dropped 2 bases, with 9 bases sitting between them. The germline V gene has CDR1 SGHRS and CDR2 YFSETQ. DNA for the CDR3: TGCGCCAGCAGCGCTGGACAGAACTATGGCTACACCTTC. It translates to CASSAGQNYGYTF. Looking up the rest from reference TRBV5-1 and TRBJ1-2 gives the full variable domain: KAGVTQTPRYLIKTRGQQVTLSCSPISGHRSVSWYQQTPGQGLQFLFEYFSETQRNKGNFPGRFSGRQFSNSRSEMNVSTLELGDSALYLCASSAGQNYGYTFGSGTRLTVV.

The chain uses TRBV7-2 and TRBJ2-2, with 7 bases lining up with TRBD1. The CDR3 contains 14 residues. Germline loops: CDR1 SGHTA, CDR2 FQGNSA. Unmatched junction bases numbered 10, after V lost 11 bases and J lost 4 bases. CDR3 bases: TGTGCCTCTACAGGGGTCCGTGGCACCGGGGAGCTGTTTTTT. Residues: CASTGVRGTGELFF.

This chain joins TRBV7-9 and TRBJ2-1, with 7 bases lining up with TRBD1. The CDR3 runs to 16 residues. Germline V gives CDR1 SEHNR, CDR2 FQNEAQ (reference sequence). V dropped 1 base and J dropped 2; count of bases not matched to a gene: 5. The CDR3 nucleotides are TGTGCCAGCAGCTTAGTATTGGGGACAGCCTACAATGAGCAGTTCTTC. Translated, it gives CASSLVLGTAYNEQFF.

V gene TRBV29-1 combines with J gene TRBJ2-3; a possible D gene is TRBD1 (6 bases). Trimming left V 5 bases short and J 2 bases short, with 20 bases between. CDR1 and CDR2 from the germline V gene are SQVTM and ANQGSEA. CDR3 length: 16 residues. CDR3 DNA sequence: TGCAGCGTTATCGCCTGGAAGGACAGTGCCACAGATACGCAGTATTTT. Translated: CSVIAWKDSATDTQYF.

The V gene is TRBV7-2, the J gene TRBJ1-5; D gene uncertain. This CDR3 spans 14 amino acids. The V gene lost 2 bases and the J gene lost 0 bases, with 5 bases spanning the gap. The V gene's germline CDR1 is SGHTA and CDR2 FQGNSA. The CDR3: CASSLFDSNQPQHF. The DNA for the CDR3 is TGTGCCAGCAGCTTATTTGATAGCAATCAGCCCCAGCATTTT.

The gene calls are TRBV7-8 and TRBJ2-3, with a weak D call TRBD1 (6 bases). The germline CDR1 and CDR2 sequences are SGHVS and FQNEAQ. V lost 1 base to trimming and J lost 5 bases, with 13 bases between them. The CDR3 is 15 amino acids. The CDR3 DNA is TGTGCCAGCAGCTTAGACTCAGTACAGGGAGATACGCAGTATTTT. Protein product: CASSLDSVQGDTQYF.

As DNA, the CDR3 is TGTGCCAGCAGTCAAGGGACAGTCGGCAATCAGCCCCAGCATTTT. It translates to CASSQGTVGNQPQHF. The chain couples TRBV6-6 to TRBJ1-5; 7 bases are shared with TRBD1. J lost 2 bases, V lost 5 bases, and 6 bases had no gene match. Germline-derived CDR1 and CDR2 are MNHNY and SVGAGI (reference sequence). The CDR3 extends over 15 amino acids.

J is TRBJ2-7 and V is TRBV28, with 12 bases fitting TRBD1. The CDR3 is 14 amino acids. CDR1 is MDHEN and CDR2 is SYDVKM in the germline V gene. The V segment lost 4 bases and the J segment 3 bases; nucleotides outside the gene matches: 1. This CDR3 reads CASSWDRGLYEQYF. The CDR3 bases are TGTGCCAGCAGTTGGGACAGGGGGCTCTACGAGCAGTACTTC.

V and J are TRBV9 and TRBJ2-5, with D unclear. Germline values: CDR1 SGDLS, CDR2 YYNGEE. CDR3 length: 14 residues. Trimming pared 0 bases from V and 1 base from J, leaving 7 bases between. This CDR3 reads CASSVAGRQETQYF. The CDR3 DNA reads as TGTGCCAGCAGCGTAGCTGGCCGCCAAGAGACCCAGTACTTC.

This sequence joins TRBV6-5 and TRBJ1-5; D unclear. CDR1 is MNHEY, CDR2 SVGAGI, per germline. The CDR3 spans 14 residues. Trimming shortened V by 6 bases and J by 1 base, and 10 bases separated the two germline ends. The CDR3 here is CASRDGPSNQPQHF. Written as DNA, the CDR3 is TGTGCCAGCAGGGACGGTCCAAGCAATCAGCCCCAGCATTTT.

The chain uses TRBV30 and TRBJ2-7, with D perhaps TRBD2 (5 bases). V gave up 3 bases and J gave up 0 bases, with 18 bases separating them. CDR1 GTSNPN and CDR2 SVGIG come from the germline V gene (reference sequence). The CDR3 has 16 residues. CDR3 protein: CAWRPPGSARSYEQYF. CDR3 sequence (DNA): TGTGCCTGGAGGCCCCCGGGTAGCGCCCGCTCCTACGAGCAGTACTTC.

The gene calls are TRBV4-3 and TRBJ2-3; 9 bases are shared with TRBD1. There are 19 residues in the CDR3. Germline assignment: CDR1 LGHNA and CDR2 YSLEER. Germline trimming cut 0 bases from V and 2 bases from J; bases unmatched to any gene: 12. The CDR3 coding sequence is TGCGCCAGCAGCCAAGAACCTGGACAGGGGTTCTCGTACACAGATACGCAGTATTTT. Translation: CASSQEPGQGFSYTDTQYF.